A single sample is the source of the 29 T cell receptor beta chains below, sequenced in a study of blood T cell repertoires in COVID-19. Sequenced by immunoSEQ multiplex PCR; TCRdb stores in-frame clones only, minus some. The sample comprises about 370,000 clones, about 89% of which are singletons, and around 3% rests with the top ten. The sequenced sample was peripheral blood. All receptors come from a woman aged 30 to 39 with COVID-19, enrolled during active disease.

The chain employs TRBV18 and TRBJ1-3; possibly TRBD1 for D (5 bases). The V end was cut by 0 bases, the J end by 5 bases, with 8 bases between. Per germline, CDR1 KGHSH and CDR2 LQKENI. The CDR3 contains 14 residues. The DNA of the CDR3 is TGTGCCAGCTCACCACCGACAGAAAGAAACACCATATATTTT. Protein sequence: CASSPPTERNTIYF.

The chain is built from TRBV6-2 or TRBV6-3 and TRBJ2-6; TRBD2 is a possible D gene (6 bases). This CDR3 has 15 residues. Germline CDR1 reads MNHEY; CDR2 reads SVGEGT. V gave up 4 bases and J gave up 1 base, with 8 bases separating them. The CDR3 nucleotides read TGTGCCAGCAGTTGGGACTCTTCTGGGGCCAACGTCCTGACTTTC. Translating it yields CASSWDSSGANVLTF.

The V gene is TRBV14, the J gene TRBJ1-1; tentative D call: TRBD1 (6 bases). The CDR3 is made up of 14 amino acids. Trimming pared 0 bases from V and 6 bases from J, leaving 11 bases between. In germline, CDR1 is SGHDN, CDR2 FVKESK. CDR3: CASSQEGRTAEAFF. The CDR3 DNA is TGTGCCAGCAGCCAAGAAGGAAGGACAGCTGAAGCTTTCTTT.

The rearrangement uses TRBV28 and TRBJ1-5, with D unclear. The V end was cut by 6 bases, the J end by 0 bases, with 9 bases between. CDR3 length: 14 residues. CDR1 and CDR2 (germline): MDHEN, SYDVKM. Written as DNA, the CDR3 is TGTGCCAGCAGGGCCTCGTATAGCAATCAGCCCCAGCATTTT. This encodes CASRASYSNQPQHF.

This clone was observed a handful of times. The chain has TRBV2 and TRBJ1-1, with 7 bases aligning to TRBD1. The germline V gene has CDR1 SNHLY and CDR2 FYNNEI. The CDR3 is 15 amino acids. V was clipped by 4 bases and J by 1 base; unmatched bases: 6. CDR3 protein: CASSALGTENTEAFF. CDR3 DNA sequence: TGTGCCAGCAGTGCCTTAGGGACAGAGAACACTGAAGCTTTCTTT.

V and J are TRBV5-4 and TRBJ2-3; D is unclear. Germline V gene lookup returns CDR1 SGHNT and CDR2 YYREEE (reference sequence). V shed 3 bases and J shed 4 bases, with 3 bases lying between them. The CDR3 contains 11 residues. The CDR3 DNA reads TGTGCCAGCAGCTCATCAGATACGCAGTATTTT. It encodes CASSSSDTQYF.

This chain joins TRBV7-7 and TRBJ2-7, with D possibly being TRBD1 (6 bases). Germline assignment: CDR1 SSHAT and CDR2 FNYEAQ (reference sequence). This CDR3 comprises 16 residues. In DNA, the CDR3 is TGTGCTAGCACCAACAGCCCGGGACACCCTCCTAATGTGCAGTACGTC. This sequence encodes CASTNSPGHPPNVQYV.

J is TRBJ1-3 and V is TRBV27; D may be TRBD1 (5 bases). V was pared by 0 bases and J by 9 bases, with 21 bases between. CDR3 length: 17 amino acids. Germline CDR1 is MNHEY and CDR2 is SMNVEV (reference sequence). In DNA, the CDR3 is TGTGCCAGCAGTTTATCTGGGCAGGACACCGCTTTGGGCACCATATATTTT. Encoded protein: CASSLSGQDTALGTIYF.

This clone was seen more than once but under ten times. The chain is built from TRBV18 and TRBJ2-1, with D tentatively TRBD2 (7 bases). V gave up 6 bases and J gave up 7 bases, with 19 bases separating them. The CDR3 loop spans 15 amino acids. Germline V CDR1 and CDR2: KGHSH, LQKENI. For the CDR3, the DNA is TGTGCCAGCTCCCGAGGGGGGGGCCGGATTAATGAGCAGTTCTTC. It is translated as CASSRGGGRINEQFF.

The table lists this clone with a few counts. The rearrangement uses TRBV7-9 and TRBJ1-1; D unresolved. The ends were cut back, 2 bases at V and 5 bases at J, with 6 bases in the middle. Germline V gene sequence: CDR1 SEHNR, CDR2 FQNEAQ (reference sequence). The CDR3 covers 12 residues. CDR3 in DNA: TGTGCCAGCAGCTTAACATGGACTGAAGCTTTCTTT. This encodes CASSLTWTEAFF.

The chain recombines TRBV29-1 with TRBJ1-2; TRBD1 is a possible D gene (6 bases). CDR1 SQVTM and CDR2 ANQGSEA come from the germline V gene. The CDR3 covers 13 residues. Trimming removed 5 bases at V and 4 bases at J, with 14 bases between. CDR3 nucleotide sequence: TGCAGCGTTAAGGAAGACAGGTTCTATGGCTACACCTTC. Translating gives CSVKEDRFYGYTF.

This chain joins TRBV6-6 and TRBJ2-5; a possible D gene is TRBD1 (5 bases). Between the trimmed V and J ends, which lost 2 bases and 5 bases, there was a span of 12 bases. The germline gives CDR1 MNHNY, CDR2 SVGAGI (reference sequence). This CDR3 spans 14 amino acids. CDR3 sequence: CASSYEGARETQYF. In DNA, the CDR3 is TGTGCCAGCAGTTACGAAGGGGCCAGGGAGACCCAGTACTTC.

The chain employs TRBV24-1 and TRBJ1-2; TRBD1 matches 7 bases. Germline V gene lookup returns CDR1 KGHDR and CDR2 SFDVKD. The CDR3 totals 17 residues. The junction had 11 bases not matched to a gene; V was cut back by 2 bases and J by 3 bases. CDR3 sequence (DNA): TGTGCCACCAGTGATTCACCTGGGACAGATCGGGACTATGGCTACACCTTC. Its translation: CATSDSPGTDRDYGYTF.

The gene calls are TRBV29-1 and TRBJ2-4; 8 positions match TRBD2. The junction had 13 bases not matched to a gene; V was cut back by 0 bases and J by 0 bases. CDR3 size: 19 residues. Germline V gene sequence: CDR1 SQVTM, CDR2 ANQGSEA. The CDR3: CSVEDRGGPPPRAKNIQYF. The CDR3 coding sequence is TGCAGCGTTGAAGATCGGGGGGGACCTCCTCCGAGAGCCAAAAACATTCAGTACTTC.

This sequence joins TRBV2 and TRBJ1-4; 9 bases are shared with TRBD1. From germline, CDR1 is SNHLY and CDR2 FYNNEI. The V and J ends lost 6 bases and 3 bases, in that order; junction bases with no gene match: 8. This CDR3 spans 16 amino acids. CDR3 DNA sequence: TGTGCCAGCAGGACGGACAGGGGCAGTCCTAATGAAAAACTGTTTTTT. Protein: CASRTDRGSPNEKLFF.

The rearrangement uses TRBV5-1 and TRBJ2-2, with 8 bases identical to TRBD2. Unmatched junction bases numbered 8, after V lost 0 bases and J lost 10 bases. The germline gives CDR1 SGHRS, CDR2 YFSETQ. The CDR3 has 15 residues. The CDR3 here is CASSLGLGTSKELFF. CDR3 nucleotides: TGCGCCAGCAGCTTGGGATTGGGGACTAGTAAGGAGCTGTTTTTT.

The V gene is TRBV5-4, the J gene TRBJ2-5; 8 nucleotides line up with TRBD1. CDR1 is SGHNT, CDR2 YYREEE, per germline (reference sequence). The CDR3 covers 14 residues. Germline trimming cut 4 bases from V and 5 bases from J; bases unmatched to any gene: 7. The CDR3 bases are TGTGCCAGCAGCCAAAGGACAGGGCGGGAGACCCAGTACTTC. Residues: CASSQRTGRETQYF.

For the CDR3, the DNA is TGTGCCAGCAGCCGCGGGACAGGCGACACAGATACGCAGTATTTT. Translated, it gives CASSRGTGDTDTQYF. V is TRBV7-9 and J is TRBJ2-3; 8 nucleotides line up with TRBD1. CDR3 length: 15 amino acids. The V gene end was trimmed by 5 bases and the J gene end by 2 bases; junction bases not matched to a gene: 6. Germline V gives CDR1 SEHNR, CDR2 FQNEAQ (reference sequence).

The CDR3 bases are TGTGCCAGCAGCCCAGCCCCTCAGCGGGGGGTACCTGAGACCCAGTACTTC. It translates to CASSPAPQRGVPETQYF. The chain uses TRBV4-2 and TRBJ2-5, with 9 positions matching TRBD2. V was pared by 4 bases and J by 5 bases, with 14 bases of the junction left unmatched. Germline V gene data show CDR1 as LGHNA and CDR2 as YNFKEQ. The CDR3 loop spans 17 amino acids.

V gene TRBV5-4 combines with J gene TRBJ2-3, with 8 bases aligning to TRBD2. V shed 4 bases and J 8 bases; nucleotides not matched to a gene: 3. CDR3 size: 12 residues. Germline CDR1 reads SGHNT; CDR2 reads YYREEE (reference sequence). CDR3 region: CASSRTSGTQYF. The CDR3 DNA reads TGTGCCAGCAGCAGAACTAGCGGTACGCAGTATTTT.

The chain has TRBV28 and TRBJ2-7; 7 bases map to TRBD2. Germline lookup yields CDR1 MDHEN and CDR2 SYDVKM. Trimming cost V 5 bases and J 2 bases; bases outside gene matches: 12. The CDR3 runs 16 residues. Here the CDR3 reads CASSPDRGGDPYEQYF. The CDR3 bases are TGTGCCAGCAGTCCAGATCGCGGGGGTGACCCCTACGAGCAGTACTTC.

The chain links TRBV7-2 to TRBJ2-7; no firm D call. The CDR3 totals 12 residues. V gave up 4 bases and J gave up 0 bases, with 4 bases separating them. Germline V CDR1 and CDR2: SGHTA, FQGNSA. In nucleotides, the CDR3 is TGTGCCAGCAGCTGGAGCTCCTACGAGCAGTACTTC. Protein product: CASSWSSYEQYF.

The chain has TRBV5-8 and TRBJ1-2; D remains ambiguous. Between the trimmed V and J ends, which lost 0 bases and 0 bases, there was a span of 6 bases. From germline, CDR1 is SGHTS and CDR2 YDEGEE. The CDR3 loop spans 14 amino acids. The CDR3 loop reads CASSLDSTNYGYTF. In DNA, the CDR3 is TGTGCCAGCAGCTTGGACAGTACTAACTATGGCTACACCTTC.

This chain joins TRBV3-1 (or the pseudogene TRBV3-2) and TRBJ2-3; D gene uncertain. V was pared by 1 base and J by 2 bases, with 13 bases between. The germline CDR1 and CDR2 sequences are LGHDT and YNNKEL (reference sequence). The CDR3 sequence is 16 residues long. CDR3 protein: CASSQGSRRVTDTQYF. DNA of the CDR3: TGTGCCAGCAGCCAAGGTTCTAGGAGAGTCACAGATACGCAGTATTTT.

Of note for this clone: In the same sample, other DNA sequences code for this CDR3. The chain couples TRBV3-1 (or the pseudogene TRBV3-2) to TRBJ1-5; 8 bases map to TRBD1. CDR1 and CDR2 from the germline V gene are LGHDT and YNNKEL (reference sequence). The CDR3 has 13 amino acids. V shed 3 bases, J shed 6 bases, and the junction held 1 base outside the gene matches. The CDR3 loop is CASSQDRAQPQHF. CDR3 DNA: TGTGCCAGCAGCCAGGACAGGGCTCAGCCCCAGCATTTT.

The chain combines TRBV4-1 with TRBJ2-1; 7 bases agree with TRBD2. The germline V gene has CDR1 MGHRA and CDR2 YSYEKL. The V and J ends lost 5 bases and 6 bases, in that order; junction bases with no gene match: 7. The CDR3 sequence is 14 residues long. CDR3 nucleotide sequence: TGCGCCAGCAGCTCCCGGACTAGGGGCAATGAGCAGTTCTTC. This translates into CASSSRTRGNEQFF.

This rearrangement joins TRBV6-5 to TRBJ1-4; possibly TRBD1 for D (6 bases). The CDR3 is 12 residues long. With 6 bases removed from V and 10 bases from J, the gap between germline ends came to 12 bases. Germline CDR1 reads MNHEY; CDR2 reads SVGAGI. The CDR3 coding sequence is TGTGCCAGCAGGACTACAGGGTCAAAACTGTTTTTT. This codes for CASRTTGSKLFF.

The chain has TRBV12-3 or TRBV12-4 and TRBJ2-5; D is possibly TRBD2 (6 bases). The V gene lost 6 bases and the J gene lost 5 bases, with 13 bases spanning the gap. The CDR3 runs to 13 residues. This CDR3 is CASRAGYGETQYF. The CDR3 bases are TGTGCCAGCAGGGCGGGATATGGGGAGACCCAGTACTTC.

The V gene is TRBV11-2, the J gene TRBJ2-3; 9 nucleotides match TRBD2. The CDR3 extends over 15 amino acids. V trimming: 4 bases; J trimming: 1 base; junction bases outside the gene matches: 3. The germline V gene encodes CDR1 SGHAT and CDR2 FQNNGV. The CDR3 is CASSYGGGGTDTQYF. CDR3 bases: TGTGCCAGCAGCTACGGCGGGGGGGGCACAGATACGCAGTATTTT.